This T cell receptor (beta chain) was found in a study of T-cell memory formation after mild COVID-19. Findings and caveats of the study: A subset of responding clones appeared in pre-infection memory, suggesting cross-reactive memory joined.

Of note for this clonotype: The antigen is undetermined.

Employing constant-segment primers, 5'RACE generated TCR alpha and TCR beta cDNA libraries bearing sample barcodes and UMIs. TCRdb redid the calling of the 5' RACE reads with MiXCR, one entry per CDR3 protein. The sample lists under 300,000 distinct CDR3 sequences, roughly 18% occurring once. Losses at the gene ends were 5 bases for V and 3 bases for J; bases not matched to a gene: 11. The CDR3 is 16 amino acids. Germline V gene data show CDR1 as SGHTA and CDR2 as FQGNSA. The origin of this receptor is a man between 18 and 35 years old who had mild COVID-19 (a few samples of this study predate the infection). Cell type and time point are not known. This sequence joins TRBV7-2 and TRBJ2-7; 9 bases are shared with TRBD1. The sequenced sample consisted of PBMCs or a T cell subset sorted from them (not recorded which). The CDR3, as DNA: TGTGCCAGCAGCACCTCCGGGACAGGGCGGCACTACGAGCAGTACGTC. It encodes CASSTSGTGRHYEQYV.